These 15 T cell receptor beta chains were all obtained from the same sample, sequenced in a study of shared clonotypes between healthy human individuals. Sequenced by immunoSEQ multiplex PCR; TCRdb stores in-frame clones only, minus some. This table holds roughly 1.4 million clones, 98% found once. Sequencing input: naive CD4+ T cells sorted from blood. Regarding subset: CD45RA+ positively selected. The receptors were sampled from a man aged 30 to 39 in good health.

The chain is built from TRBV6-1 and TRBJ2-7; D may be TRBD1 or TRBD2 (5 bases each). CDR3 length: 14 amino acids. The germline gives CDR1 MNHNS, CDR2 SASEGT. With 8 bases removed from V and 2 bases from J, the gap between germline ends came to 16 bases. The CDR3 loop is CASGRDGQTYEQYF. CDR3 bases: TGTGCCAGCGGCCGGGACGGGCAAACCTACGAGCAGTACTTC.

The V and J genes are TRBV2 and TRBJ2-2; D perhaps matches TRBD1 (6 bases). Germline CDR1 is SNHLY and CDR2 is FYNNEI. The CDR3 extends over 14 amino acids. V gave up 8 bases and J gave up 1 base, with 11 bases separating them. CDR3 protein: CASYIGGNTGELFF. Here the CDR3 DNA reads TGTGCCAGCTATATAGGGGGGAACACCGGGGAGCTGTTTTTT.

The V call is TRBV14, the J call TRBJ1-2, with D perhaps TRBD1 (5 bases). This CDR3 contains 11 residues. Trimming pared 4 bases from V and 6 bases from J, leaving 6 bases between. Per germline, CDR1 SGHDN and CDR2 FVKESK. The CDR3 protein is CASSPGNGYTF. The CDR3 nucleotides are TGTGCCAGCAGCCCAGGGAATGGCTACACCTTC.

This clone was seen more than once but under ten times. The rearrangement links TRBV15 to TRBJ1-5; D call uncertain. Germline CDR1 is LNHNV and CDR2 is YYDKDF (reference sequence). This CDR3 is 14 amino acids long. With 0 bases removed from V and 3 bases from J, the gap between germline ends came to 6 bases. CDR3 sequence (DNA): TGTGCCACCAGCAGAGAGTATAACAATCAGCCCCAGCATTTT. It specifies CATSREYNNQPQHF.

The chain has TRBV9 and TRBJ2-1; 13 positions match TRBD2. Trimming removed 3 bases from V and 7 bases from J; junction bases left unmatched: 10. The CDR3 covers 17 residues. The germline gives CDR1 SGDLS, CDR2 YYNGEE. CDR3 DNA sequence: TGTGCCAGCAGCGCCTACGGGACTAGCGGGGAGCGAAATGAGCAGTTCTTC. Encoded protein: CASSAYGTSGERNEQFF.

This chain joins TRBV7-2 and TRBJ2-7; 11 nucleotides line up with TRBD2. Trimming at V came to 5 bases and at J to 4 bases, leaving 7 bases not matched to a gene. CDR3 size: 15 residues. The germline gives CDR1 SGHTA, CDR2 FQGNSA. Written as DNA, the CDR3 is TGTGCCAGCAGCCCTAGCGGGAGGCCTGGGTACGAGCAGTACTTC. Protein product: CASSPSGRPGYEQYF. The full variable domain, its missing parts supplied by reference TRBV7-2 and TRBJ2-7, is GAGVSQSPSNKVTEKGKDVELRCDPISGHTALYWYRQSLGQGLEFLIYFQGNSAPDKSGLPSDRFSAERTGGSVSTLTIQRTQQEDSAVYLCASSPSGRPGYEQYFGPGTRLTVT.

The genes are TRBV2 and TRBJ2-7, with 10 bases aligning to TRBD2. V dropped 8 bases and J dropped 3; count of bases not matched to a gene: 7. CDR1 and CDR2 from the germline V gene are SNHLY and FYNNEI. This CDR3 is built from 14 residues. CDR3 protein: CASGGGLAIYEQYF. CDR3 in DNA: TGTGCCAGCGGGGGGGGACTAGCGATCTACGAGCAGTACTTC.

CDR3 protein: CASSPSEGPYYGYTF. For the CDR3, the DNA is TGTGCCAGCAGCCCGTCGGAAGGACCGTACTATGGCTACACCTTC. The chain carries TRBV5-5 and TRBJ1-2; D unclear. There are 15 residues in the CDR3. V gave up 4 bases and J gave up 3 bases, with 16 bases separating them. Per the germline V gene, CDR1 is SGHKS and CDR2 is YYEKEE (reference sequence).

This chain joins TRBV15 and TRBJ2-3, with unresolved D. Germline V lookup: CDR1 LNHNV, CDR2 YYDKDF (reference sequence). This CDR3 has 14 residues. V was trimmed by 3 bases and J by 4 bases, leaving 11 bases between them. CDR3 amino acids: CATSRLYGADTQYF. The CDR3 DNA is TGTGCCACCAGCAGGTTATACGGCGCAGATACGCAGTATTTT.

The rearrangement uses TRBV6-4 and TRBJ2-2; no clear D. Trimming left V 8 bases short and J 4 bases short, with 14 bases between. The CDR3 is 14 amino acids. Germline CDR1 MRHNA, CDR2 SNTAGT. CDR3 sequence (DNA): TGTGCCAGCGCAAAGGATTTACGCACCGGGGAGCTGTTTTTT. Its translation: CASAKDLRTGELFF.

The chain couples TRBV5-1 to TRBJ2-7, with D possibly being TRBD1 or TRBD2 (5 bases each). The CDR3 covers 13 residues. CDR1 and CDR2 from the germline V gene are SGHRS and YFSETQ. V was pared by 9 bases and J by 1 base, with 14 bases between. The CDR3 DNA is TGCGCCACCTCCCGGGACGGTTCCTACGAGCAGTACTTC. This translates into CATSRDGSYEQYF.

Comments on this clone: Other DNA sequences in the sample encode the same CDR3. The rearrangement joins TRBV19 to TRBJ2-1, with 9 bases matching TRBD2. The CDR3 sequence is 17 residues long. CDR1 LNHDA and CDR2 SQIVND come from the germline V gene (reference sequence). The ends lost 3 bases at V and 7 bases at J; junction bases unmatched: 13. The CDR3 is CASSIFGGRAGRNEQFF. In nucleotides, the CDR3 is TGTGCCAGTAGTATTTTTGGCGGGAGGGCCGGGAGGAATGAGCAGTTCTTC.

This chain connects TRBV6-5 to TRBJ2-7, with D possibly TRBD1 on 6 matching bases. The CDR3 extends over 15 amino acids. Germline CDR1 MNHEY, CDR2 SVGAGI. V gave up 0 bases and J gave up 5 bases, with 14 bases separating them. CDR3 DNA: TGTGCCAGCAGTTACTCAGGGGGTTACGCTAACGAGCAGTACTTC. As protein: CASSYSGGYANEQYF.

This chain links TRBV16 with TRBJ2-3, with D perhaps assigned TRBD1 or TRBD2 (5 bases each). Deletions cut 4 bases from V and 0 bases from J, with 17 bases between. The length of the CDR3 is 17 residues. Germline V gene sequence: CDR1 KGHSY, CDR2 FQNENV. CDR3 DNA sequence: TGTGCCAGCAGCCTGACGGGGCGAAAATCTAGCACAGATACGCAGTATTTT. Translated, it gives CASSLTGRKSSTDTQYF. Together with reference TRBV16 and TRBJ2-3, the CDR3 gives the full variable domain: GEEVAQTPKHLVRGEGQKAKLYCAPIKGHSYVFWYQQVLKNEFKFLISFQNENVFDETGMPKERFSAKCLPNSPCSLEIQATKLEDSAVYFCASSLTGRKSSTDTQYFGPGTRLTVL.

This clone occurred once. The V and J genes are TRBV28 and TRBJ1-5; 7 bases line up with TRBD1. This CDR3 has 15 amino acids. The ends lost 4 bases at V and 3 bases at J; junction bases unmatched: 6. Germline V gene data show CDR1 as MDHEN and CDR2 as SYDVKM. The CDR3 DNA follows: TGTGCCAGCAGTTCAAGACAGGGCTACAATCAGCCCCAGCATTTT. It specifies CASSSRQGYNQPQHF.